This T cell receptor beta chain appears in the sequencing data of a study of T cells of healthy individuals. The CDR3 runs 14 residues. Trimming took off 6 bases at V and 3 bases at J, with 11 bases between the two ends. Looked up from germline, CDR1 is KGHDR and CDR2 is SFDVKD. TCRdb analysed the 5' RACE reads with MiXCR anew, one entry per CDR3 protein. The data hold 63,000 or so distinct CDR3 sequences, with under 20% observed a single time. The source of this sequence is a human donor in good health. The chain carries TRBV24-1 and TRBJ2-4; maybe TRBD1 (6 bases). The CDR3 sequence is CATSQGHGKNIQYF. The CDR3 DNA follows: TGTGCCACCAGTCAGGGGCATGGCAAAAACATTCAGTACTTC.